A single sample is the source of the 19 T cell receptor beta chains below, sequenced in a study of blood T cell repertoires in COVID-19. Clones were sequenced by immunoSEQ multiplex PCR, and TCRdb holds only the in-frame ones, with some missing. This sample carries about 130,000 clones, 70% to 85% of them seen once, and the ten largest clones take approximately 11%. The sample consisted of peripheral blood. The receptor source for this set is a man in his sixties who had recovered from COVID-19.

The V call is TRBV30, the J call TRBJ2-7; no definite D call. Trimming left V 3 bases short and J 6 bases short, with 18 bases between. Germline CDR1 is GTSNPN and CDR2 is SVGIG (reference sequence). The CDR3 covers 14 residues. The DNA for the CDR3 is TGTGCCTGGAGCCCAACACCCCCGCCTGGCGAGCAGTACTTC. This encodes CAWSPTPPPGEQYF.

The DNA for the CDR3 is TGTGCCAGCAGCTGGGGACAGGGGGCTTTGAGAAACATTCAGTACTTC. Amino acids: CASSWGQGALRNIQYF. The gene calls are TRBV5-4 and TRBJ2-4; 12 positions match TRBD1. Germline V CDR1 and CDR2: SGHNT, YYREEE (reference sequence). The CDR3 loop spans 16 amino acids. V lost 3 bases and J lost 6; bases outside the gene matches: 7.

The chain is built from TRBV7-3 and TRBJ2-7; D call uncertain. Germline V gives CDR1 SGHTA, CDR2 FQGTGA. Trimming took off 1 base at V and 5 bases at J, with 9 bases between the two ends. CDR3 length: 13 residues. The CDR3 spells CASSLSLEDEQYF. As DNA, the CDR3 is TGTGCCAGCAGCTTAAGCCTAGAGGACGAGCAGTACTTC.

DNA for the CDR3: TGTGCCAGCAGCGGGGGACTACTTAACACCGGGGAGCTGTTTTTT. Its protein is CASSGGLLNTGELFF. The chain recombines TRBV9 with TRBJ2-2; 7 bases agree with TRBD2. The trim removed 3 bases at V and 2 bases at J, leaving 4 bases unmatched. In germline, CDR1 is SGDLS, CDR2 YYNGEE. The CDR3 contains 15 residues. The full variable domain, its missing parts supplied by reference TRBV9 and TRBJ2-2, is DSGVTQTPKHLITATGQRVTLRCSPRSGDLSVYWYQQSLDQGLQFLIQYYNGEERAKGNILERFSAQQFPDLHSELNLSSLELGDSALYFCASSGGLLNTGELFFGEGSRLTVL.

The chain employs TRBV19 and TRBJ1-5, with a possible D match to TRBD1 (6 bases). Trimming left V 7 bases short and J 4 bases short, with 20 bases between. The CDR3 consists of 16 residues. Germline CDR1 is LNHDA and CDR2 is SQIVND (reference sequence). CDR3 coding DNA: TGTGCCAGTAAACTTTCCTGGACAGTCGGGAATCAGCCCCAGCATTTT. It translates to CASKLSWTVGNQPQHF.

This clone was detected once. The CDR3 reads CASSQDRAGGWYEQYF. The CDR3 nucleotides are TGTGCCAGCAGCCAAGACCGAGCGGGAGGTTGGTACGAGCAGTACTTC. The rearrangement links TRBV3-1 (or the pseudogene TRBV3-2) to TRBJ2-7; 9 bases align to TRBD2. V gave up 0 bases and J gave up 4 bases; unmatched junction bases: 7. The CDR3 runs to 16 residues. From germline, CDR1 is LGHDT and CDR2 YNNKEL (reference sequence).

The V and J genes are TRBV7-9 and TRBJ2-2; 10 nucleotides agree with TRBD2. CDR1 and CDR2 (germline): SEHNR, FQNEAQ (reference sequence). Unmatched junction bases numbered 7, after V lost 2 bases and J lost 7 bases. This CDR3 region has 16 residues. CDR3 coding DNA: TGTGCCAGCAGCTTATCTAGCGGGAGACAGGACGGGGAGCTGTTTTTT. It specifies CASSLSSGRQDGELFF.

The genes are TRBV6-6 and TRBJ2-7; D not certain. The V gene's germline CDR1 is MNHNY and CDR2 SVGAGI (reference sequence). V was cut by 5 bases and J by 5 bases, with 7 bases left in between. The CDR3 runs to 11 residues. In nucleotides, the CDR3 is TGTGCCAGCAGTAAGGAGAACGAGCAGTACTTC. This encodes CASSKENEQYF.

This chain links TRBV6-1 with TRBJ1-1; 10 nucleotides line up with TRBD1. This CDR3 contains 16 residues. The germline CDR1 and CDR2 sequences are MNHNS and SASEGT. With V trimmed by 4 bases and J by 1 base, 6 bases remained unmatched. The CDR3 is CASSGDRGSRNTEAFF. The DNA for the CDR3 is TGTGCCAGCAGTGGGGACAGGGGATCGAGGAACACTGAAGCTTTCTTT.

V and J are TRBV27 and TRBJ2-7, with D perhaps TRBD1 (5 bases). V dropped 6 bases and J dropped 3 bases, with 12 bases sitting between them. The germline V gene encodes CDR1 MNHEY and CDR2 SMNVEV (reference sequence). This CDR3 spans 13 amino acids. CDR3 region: CASSPRTRYEQYF. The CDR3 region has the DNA TGTGCCAGCAGCCCTAGGACACGCTACGAGCAGTACTTC.

CDR3 in DNA: TGTGCCAGCAGCCAACTAGCGGCCTTCCAAGAGACCCAGTACTTC. Translating gives CASSQLAAFQETQYF. This chain uses TRBV3-1 (or the pseudogene TRBV3-2) with TRBJ2-5, with 7 bases fitting TRBD2. CDR1 LGHDT and CDR2 YNNKEL come from the germline V gene (reference sequence). The CDR3 consists of 15 residues. V was pared by 2 bases and J by 1 base, with 4 bases of the junction left unmatched.

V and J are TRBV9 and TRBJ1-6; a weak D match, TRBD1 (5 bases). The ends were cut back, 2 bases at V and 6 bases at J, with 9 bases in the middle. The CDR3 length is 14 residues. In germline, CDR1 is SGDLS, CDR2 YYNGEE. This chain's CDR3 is CASSVGQLNSPLHF. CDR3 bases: TGTGCCAGCAGCGTGGGGCAGCTTAATTCACCCCTCCACTTT.

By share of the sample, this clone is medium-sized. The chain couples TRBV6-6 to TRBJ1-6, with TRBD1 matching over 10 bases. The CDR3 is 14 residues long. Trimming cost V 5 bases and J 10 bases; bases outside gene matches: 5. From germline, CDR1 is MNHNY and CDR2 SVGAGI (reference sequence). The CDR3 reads CASSTGQGGSPLHF. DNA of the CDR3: TGTGCCAGCAGTACTGGACAGGGGGGATCACCCCTCCACTTT.

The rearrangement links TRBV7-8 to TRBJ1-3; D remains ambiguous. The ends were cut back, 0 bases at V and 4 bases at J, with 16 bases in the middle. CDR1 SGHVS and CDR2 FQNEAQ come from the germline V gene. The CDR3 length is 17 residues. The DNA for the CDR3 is TGTGCCAGCAGCTTAGCTCAAATCGGAGGGCGGGGAAACACCATATATTTT. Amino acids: CASSLAQIGGRGNTIYF.

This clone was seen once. CDR3 DNA sequence: TGTGCCAGCAGCTTGACAGGTTGGACCACAGATACGCAGTATTTT. Protein: CASSLTGWTTDTQYF. The rearrangement uses TRBV7-9 and TRBJ2-3, with D tentatively TRBD1 (6 bases). V was trimmed by 3 bases and J by 2 bases, leaving 12 bases between them. Looked up from germline, CDR1 is SEHNR and CDR2 is FQNEAQ (reference sequence). This CDR3 contains 15 residues.

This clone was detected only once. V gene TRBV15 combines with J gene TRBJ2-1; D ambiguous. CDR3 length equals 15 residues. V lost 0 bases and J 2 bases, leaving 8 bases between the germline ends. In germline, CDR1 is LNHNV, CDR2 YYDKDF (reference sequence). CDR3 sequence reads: CATSRDQVTYNEQFF. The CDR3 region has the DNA TGTGCCACCAGCAGAGATCAGGTAACCTACAATGAGCAGTTCTTC. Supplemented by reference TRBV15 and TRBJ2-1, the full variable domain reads DAMVIQNPRYQVTQFGKPVTLSCSQTLNHNVMYWYQQKSSQAPKLLFHYYDKDFNNEADTPDNFQSRRPNTSFCFLDIRSPGLGDTAMYLCATSRDQVTYNEQFFGPGTRLTVL.

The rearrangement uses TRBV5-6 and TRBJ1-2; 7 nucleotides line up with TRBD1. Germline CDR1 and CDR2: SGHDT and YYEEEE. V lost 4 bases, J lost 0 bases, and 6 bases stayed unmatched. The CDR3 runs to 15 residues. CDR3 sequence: CASSPRQGANYGYTF. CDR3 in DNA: TGTGCCAGCAGCCCAAGACAGGGAGCTAACTATGGCTACACCTTC.

The CDR3 loop is CASSQANEQFF. CDR3 nucleotides: TGTGCCAGCAGCCAAGCGAATGAGCAGTTCTTC. J is TRBJ2-1 and V is TRBV4-2; D is undetermined. V dropped 1 base and J dropped 7 bases, with 2 bases sitting between them. CDR1 is LGHNA, CDR2 YNFKEQ, per germline. The CDR3 totals 11 residues.

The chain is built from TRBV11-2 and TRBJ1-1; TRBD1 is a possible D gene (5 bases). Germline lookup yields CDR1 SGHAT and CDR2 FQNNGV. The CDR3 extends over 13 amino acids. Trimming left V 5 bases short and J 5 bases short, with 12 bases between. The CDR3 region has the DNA TGTGCCAGCAGCCTGATAGGGGAAACTGAAGCTTTCTTT. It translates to CASSLIGETEAFF.